The 13 T cell receptor beta chains in this list originate from one sample, sequenced in a study of blood T cell repertoires in COVID-19. Produced via immunoSEQ multiplex PCR; TCRdb's table is partial and in-frame only. In the table there are some 330,000 clones, about 90% of which are singletons. The sequencing input was PBMCs or T cells enriched from blood (not recorded which). All receptors derive from a man aged 40-50 years in a cohort exposed to, infected with or recovered from COVID-19 (not recorded which).

V gene TRBV20-1 combines with J gene TRBJ1-3; possibly TRBD1 for D (6 bases). The CDR3 has 11 residues. Trimming took 5 bases from V and 8 from J, leaving 10 bases between them. Germline CDR1 DFQATT, CDR2 SNEGSKA (reference sequence). Written as DNA, the CDR3 is TGCAGTGCTCAGGGGTTTGACACCATATATTTT. Its translation: CSAQGFDTIYF.

The chain joins TRBV19 to TRBJ1-5, with a possible D match to TRBD1 (5 bases). The CDR3 length is 16 residues. V dropped 4 bases and J dropped 4 bases, with 17 bases sitting between them. Germline CDR1 LNHDA, CDR2 SQIVND (reference sequence). The CDR3 loop is CASSRGGLPNNQPQHF. The DNA for the CDR3 is TGTGCCAGTAGTAGGGGGGGTCTGCCTAATAATCAGCCCCAGCATTTT.

The chain uses TRBV7-9 and TRBJ2-3, with 8 positions matching TRBD2. V lost 4 bases to trimming and J lost 4 bases; unmatched junction nucleotides: 7. The CDR3 consists of 15 residues. Germline V gene lookup returns CDR1 SEHNR and CDR2 FQNEAQ (reference sequence). This CDR3 is CASSSNSGNADTQYF. As DNA, the CDR3 is TGTGCCAGCAGCTCGAATAGCGGGAATGCAGATACGCAGTATTTT.

The chain recombines TRBV24-1 with TRBJ2-3; D remains unclear. The CDR3 sequence is 14 residues long. V was trimmed by 6 bases and J by 3 bases, leaving 12 bases between them. Per germline, CDR1 KGHDR and CDR2 SFDVKD. This CDR3 reads CATSPTTGTDTQYF. CDR3 sequence (DNA): TGTGCCACCAGTCCTACTACCGGGACAGATACGCAGTATTTT.

This chain joins TRBV24-1 and TRBJ2-1; unclear D gene. Germline V gene lookup returns CDR1 KGHDR and CDR2 SFDVKD. The germline V and J ends were trimmed by 3 bases and 6 bases, with 14 bases remaining between them. This CDR3 has 15 residues. The DNA for the CDR3 is TGTGCCACCAGTGATACCGGGTCGTCGACCAATGAGCAGTTCTTC. It yields the protein CATSDTGSSTNEQFF.

This rearrangement joins TRBV5-1 to TRBJ1-5, with D unresolved. This CDR3 region has 15 residues. The V and J ends lost 2 bases and 4 bases respectively, with 13 bases between them. CDR1 is SGHRS, CDR2 YFSETQ, per germline. The CDR3 loop reads CASSFNGQDNQPQHF. CDR3 sequence (DNA): TGCGCCAGCAGCTTTAACGGTCAGGATAATCAGCCCCAGCATTTT.

The rearrangement joins TRBV6-5 to TRBJ2-7, with a weak D call TRBD1 (5 bases). V was clipped by 2 bases and J by 6 bases, with 17 bases between them. This CDR3 region has 15 residues. Germline V gene data show CDR1 as MNHEY and CDR2 as SVGAGI. DNA of the CDR3: TGTGCCAGCAGTTACGAACCCGGAAGGGGCCTCGAGCAGTACTTC. This sequence encodes CASSYEPGRGLEQYF.

The V and J genes are TRBV5-6 and TRBJ2-2; TRBD2 might be the D (5 bases). The CDR3 sequence is 13 residues long. From germline, CDR1 is SGHDT and CDR2 YYEEEE. Trimming shortened V by 3 bases and J by 3 bases, and 6 bases separated the two germline ends. The CDR3 DNA reads TGTGCCAGCAGCTGGGAGCACACCGGGGAGCTGTTTTTT. As protein: CASSWEHTGELFF. The full variable domain, completed using reference TRBV5-6 and TRBJ2-2, is DAGVTQSPTHLIKTRGQQVTLRCSPKSGHDTVSWYQQALGQGPQFIFQYYEEEERQRGNFPDRFSGHQFPNYSSELNVNALLLGDSALYLCASSWEHTGELFFGEGSRLTVL.

This clone occurred once. The V call is TRBV20-1, the J call TRBJ2-7; D call uncertain. Per germline, CDR1 DFQATT and CDR2 SNEGSKA (reference sequence). This CDR3 region has 11 residues. Trimming took 3 bases from V and 2 from J, leaving 5 bases between them. CDR3 residues: CSASPTYEQYF. The CDR3 region has the DNA TGCAGTGCTAGCCCTACCTACGAGCAGTACTTC.

This chain links TRBV10-2 with TRBJ1-1, with 8 bases that match TRBD1. The germline gives CDR1 WSHSY, CDR2 SAAADI. V trimming: 7 bases; J trimming: 0 bases; junction bases outside the gene matches: 4. The CDR3 is made up of 14 amino acids. The CDR3 coding sequence is TGCGCCAGCATAAACAGGGGGGTGAACACTGAAGCTTTCTTT. It yields the protein CASINRGVNTEAFF.

The chain has TRBV3-1 (or the pseudogene TRBV3-2) and TRBJ1-4; D gene unclear. Germline V lookup: CDR1 LGHDT, CDR2 YNNKEL (reference sequence). Deletions cut 3 bases from V and 8 bases from J, with 13 bases between. CDR3 size: 14 residues. The CDR3 region is CASSHRQSSEKLFF. The CDR3 nucleotides are TGTGCCAGCAGCCACCGCCAGTCCTCGGAAAAACTGTTTTTT.

This clone turned up a few times. J is TRBJ1-5 and V is TRBV28, with D maybe TRBD1 (5 bases). V was shortened by 2 bases and J by 5 bases, with 16 bases between the two germline ends. Germline V gene sequence: CDR1 MDHEN, CDR2 SYDVKM. The CDR3 totals 16 residues. The CDR3 loop reads CASSLPVGGGDQPQHF. CDR3 in DNA: TGTGCCAGCAGTTTACCGGTGGGGGGAGGGGATCAGCCCCAGCATTTT. The full variable domain, in which reference TRBV28 and TRBJ1-5 provide the parts outside the CDR3, is DVKVTQSSRYLVKRTGEKVFLECVQDMDHENMFWYRQDPGLGLRLIYFSYDVKMKEKGDIPEGYSVSREKKERFSLILESASTNQTSMYLCASSLPVGGGDQPQHFGDGTRLSIL.

This clone has only one observation. The chain links TRBV29-1 to TRBJ2-2, with D perhaps TRBD2 (6 bases). Per the germline V gene, CDR1 is SQVTM and CDR2 is ANQGSEA. Trimming shortened V by 8 bases and J by 6 bases, and 22 bases separated the two germline ends. The CDR3 runs 15 residues. As DNA, the CDR3 is TGCAGCTTAGGTCAGGCGGGCGGAGGGGCCGGGGAGCTGTTTTTT. It encodes CSLGQAGGGAGELFF.